This T cell receptor beta chain appears in the sequencing data of a study of T cell responses to AZD1222 COVID-19 vaccine. Findings and caveats of the study: White British people made up most donors, females outnumbered males, and clonal diversity was possibly underestimated.

With regard to this clone: Its specificity is unknown.

Sequenced by immunoSEQ multiplex PCR; TCRdb stores in-frame clones only, minus some. The repertoire includes fewer than 200,000 clones, roughly nine tenths of them detected once, and 1.5% to 2% sits in the top ten. Trimming stripped 7 bases from V and 6 bases from J, with 13 bases between. This CDR3 spans 13 amino acids. Sequenced material: peripheral blood, taken 28 days after the second AZD1222 dose. The V call is TRBV12-3 or TRBV12-4, the J call TRBJ2-1, with D perhaps matching TRBD1 (6 bases). The clonotype comes from an adult who received the AZD1222 COVID-19 vaccine. CDR3 sequence: CASTLGQSNEQFF. For the CDR3, the DNA is TGTGCCAGCACGCTAGGACAGAGCAATGAGCAGTTCTTC.